This T cell receptor (beta chain) is drawn from a study of CD8+CD57+ T cells in acquired aplastic anemia. Across the whole study: Sorted CD4+ and CD8+ cells yielded around 3.2 ug of DNA on average. Study-wide results and caveats: Patients and controls were not found to differ significantly in CD8+ Simpson's diversity.

This clonotype was recorded many times. The target antigen is unknown. Genomic DNA templated the TCR beta VDJ and CDR3 profiling. Via MiXCR, TCRdb re-called the reads, giving one row per CDR3 protein. Of 200,000 to 250,000 distinct CDR3 sequences in the sample, approximately 60% were seen once. In germline, CDR1 is SGHRS, CDR2 YFSETQ. Germline trimming cut 4 bases from V and 0 bases from J; bases unmatched to any gene: 8. The CDR3 is made up of 17 amino acids. Source material: sorted CD4+, CD8+, or CD8+CD57+ T cells (not recorded which) from PBMCs. This clonotype was sampled from a human donor in good health. This rearrangement joins TRBV5-1 to TRBJ1-1; 11 bases are a match to TRBD1. The chain's CDR3 is CASSLGTGGHLNTEAFF. CDR3 nucleotide sequence: TGCGCCAGCAGCCTAGGGACAGGGGGTCACCTGAACACTGAAGCTTTCTTT.